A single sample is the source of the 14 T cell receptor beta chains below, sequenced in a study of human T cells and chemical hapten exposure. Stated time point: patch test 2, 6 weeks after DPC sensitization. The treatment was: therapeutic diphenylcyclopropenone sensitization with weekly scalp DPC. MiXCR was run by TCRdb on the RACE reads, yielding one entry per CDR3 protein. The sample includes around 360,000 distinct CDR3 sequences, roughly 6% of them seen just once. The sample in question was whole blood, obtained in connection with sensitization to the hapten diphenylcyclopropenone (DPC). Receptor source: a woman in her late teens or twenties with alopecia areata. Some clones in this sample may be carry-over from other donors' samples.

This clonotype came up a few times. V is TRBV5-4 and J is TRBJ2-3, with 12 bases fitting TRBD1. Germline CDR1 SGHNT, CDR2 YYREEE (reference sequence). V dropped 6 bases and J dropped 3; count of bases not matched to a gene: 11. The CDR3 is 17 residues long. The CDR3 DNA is TGTGCCAGCACCTCTTGGGACAGGGGGCTCGGAACAGATACGCAGTATTTT. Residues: CASTSWDRGLGTDTQYF.

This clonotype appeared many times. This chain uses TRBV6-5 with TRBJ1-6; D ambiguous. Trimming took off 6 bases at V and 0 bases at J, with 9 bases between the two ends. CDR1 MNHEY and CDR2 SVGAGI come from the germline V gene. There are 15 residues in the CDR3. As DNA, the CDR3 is TGTGCCAGCAGAAAGTTAAGCTCCTATAATTCACCCCTCCACTTT. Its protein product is CASRKLSSYNSPLHF.

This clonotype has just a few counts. CDR3 protein: CASSGTGSYEKLFF. CDR3 in DNA: TGTGCCAGCAGCGGGACAGGGAGTTATGAAAAACTGTTTTTT. The V call is TRBV6-2 or TRBV6-3, the J call TRBJ1-4; TRBD1 aligns across 9 bases. The CDR3 spans 14 residues. V dropped 6 bases and J dropped 6; count of bases not matched to a gene: 5. CDR1 and CDR2 from the germline V gene are MNHEY and SVGEGT.

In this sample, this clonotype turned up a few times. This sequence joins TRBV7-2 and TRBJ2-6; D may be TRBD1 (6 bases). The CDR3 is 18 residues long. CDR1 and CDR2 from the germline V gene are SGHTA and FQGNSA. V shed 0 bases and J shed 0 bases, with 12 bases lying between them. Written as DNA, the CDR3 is TGTGCCAGCAGCTTAGCATTGGGACAAAGCTCTGGGGCCAACGTCCTGACTTTC. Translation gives CASSLALGQSSGANVLTF.

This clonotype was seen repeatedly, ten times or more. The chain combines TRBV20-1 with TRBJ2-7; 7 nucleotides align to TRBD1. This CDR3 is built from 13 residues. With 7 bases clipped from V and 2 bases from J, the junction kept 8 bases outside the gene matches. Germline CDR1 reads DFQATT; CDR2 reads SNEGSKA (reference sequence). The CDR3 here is CSVTGTDPYEQYF. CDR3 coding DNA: TGCAGTGTCACCGGGACAGATCCCTACGAGCAGTACTTC.

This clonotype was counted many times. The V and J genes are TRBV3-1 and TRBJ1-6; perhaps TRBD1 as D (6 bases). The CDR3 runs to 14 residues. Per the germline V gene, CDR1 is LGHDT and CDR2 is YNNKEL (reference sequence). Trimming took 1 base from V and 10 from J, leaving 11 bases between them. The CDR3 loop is CASSQAGARSPLHF. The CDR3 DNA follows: TGTGCCAGCAGCCAAGCAGGGGCAAGGTCACCCCTCCACTTT. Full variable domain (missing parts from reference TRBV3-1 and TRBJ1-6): DTAVSQTPKYLVTQMGNDKSIKCEQNLGHDTMYWYKQDSKKFLKIMFSYNNKELIINETVPNRFSPKSPDKAHLNLHINSLELGDSAVYFCASSQAGARSPLHFGNGTRLTVT.

The CDR3 sequence is CASRGYSRGRSGANVLTF. In DNA form, the CDR3 reads TGTGCCAGCAGAGGTTACTCCAGGGGCAGATCTGGGGCCAACGTCCTGACTTTC. This chain links TRBV2 with TRBJ2-6; tentatively, D is TRBD1 (6 bases). Germline V gene lookup returns CDR1 SNHLY and CDR2 FYNNEI. Trimming removed 6 bases from V and 1 base from J, with 19 bases in between. This CDR3 comprises 18 residues.

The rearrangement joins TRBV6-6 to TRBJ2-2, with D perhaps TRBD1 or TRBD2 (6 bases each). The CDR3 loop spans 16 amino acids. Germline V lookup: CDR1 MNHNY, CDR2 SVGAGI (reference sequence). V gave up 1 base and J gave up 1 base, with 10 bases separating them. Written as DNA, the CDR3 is TGTGCCAGCAGTTACTTGGGGGGCCTGAACACCGGGGAGCTGTTTTTT. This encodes CASSYLGGLNTGELFF.

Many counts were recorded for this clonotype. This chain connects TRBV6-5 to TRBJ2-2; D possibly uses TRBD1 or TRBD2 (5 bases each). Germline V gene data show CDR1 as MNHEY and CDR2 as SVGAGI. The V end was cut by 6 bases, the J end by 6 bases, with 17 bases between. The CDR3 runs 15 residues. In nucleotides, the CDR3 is TGTGCCAGCAGCGCCTTCTCGGTGGGGGCCGGGGAGCTGTTTTTT. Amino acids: CASSAFSVGAGELFF.

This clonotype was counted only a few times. CDR3: CASSLGDVSYEQYF. The DNA for the CDR3 is TGTGCCAGCAGTCTGGGGGACGTCTCCTACGAGCAGTACTTC. The genes are TRBV5-6 and TRBJ2-7; D may match TRBD1 or TRBD2 (5 bases each). The V gene's germline CDR1 is SGHDT and CDR2 YYEEEE. The CDR3 runs 14 residues. Trimming pared 5 bases from V and 0 bases from J, leaving 12 bases between.

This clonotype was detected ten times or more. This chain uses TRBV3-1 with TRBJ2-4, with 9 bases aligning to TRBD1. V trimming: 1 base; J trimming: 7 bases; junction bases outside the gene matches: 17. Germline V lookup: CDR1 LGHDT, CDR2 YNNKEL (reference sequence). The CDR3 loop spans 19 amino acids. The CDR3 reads CASSQGSGGTGMMGNIQYF. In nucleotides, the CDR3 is TGTGCCAGCAGCCAAGGAAGCGGAGGGACAGGGATGATGGGGAACATTCAGTACTTC.

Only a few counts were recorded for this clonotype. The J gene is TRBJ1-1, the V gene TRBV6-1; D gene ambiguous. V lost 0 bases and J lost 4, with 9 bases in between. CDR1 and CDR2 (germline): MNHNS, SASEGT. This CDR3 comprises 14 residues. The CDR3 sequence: CASSEAVGSTEAFF. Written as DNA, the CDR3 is TGTGCCAGCAGTGAAGCTGTGGGGAGCACTGAAGCTTTCTTT.

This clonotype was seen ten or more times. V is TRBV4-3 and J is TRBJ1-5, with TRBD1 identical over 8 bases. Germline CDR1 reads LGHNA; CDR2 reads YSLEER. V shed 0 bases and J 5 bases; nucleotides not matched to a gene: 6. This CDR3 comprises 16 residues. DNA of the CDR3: TGCGCCAGCAGCCAAGACATTGACAGGGGATATCAGCCCCAGCATTTT. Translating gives CASSQDIDRGYQPQHF.

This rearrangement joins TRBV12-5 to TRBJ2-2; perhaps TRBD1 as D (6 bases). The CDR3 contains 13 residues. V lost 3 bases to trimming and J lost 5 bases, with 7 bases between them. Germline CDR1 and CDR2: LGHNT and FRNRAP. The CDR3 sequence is CASGFGQTGELFF. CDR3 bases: TGTGCTAGTGGTTTCGGACAGACCGGGGAGCTGTTTTTT.